One and the same sample provided the 31 T cell receptor beta chains below, sequenced in a study of PD-1 blockade in classical Hodgkin lymphoma. All trial patients relapsed after autologous stem cell transplantation. Sequenced by immunoSEQ multiplex PCR; TCRdb stores in-frame clones only, minus some. The table lists about 63,000 clones, around 89% of them singletons. The starting material was peripheral blood mononuclear cells (PBMCs), obtained before the second cycle of nivolumab. These receptors all come from a human donor with classical Hodgkin lymphoma.

The CDR3 nucleotides read TGTGCCAGCAGCAAAGGAAGCGGGGGCTTTCAGGATGAGCAGTTCTTC. Translated: CASSKGSGGFQDEQFF. The rearrangement joins TRBV21-1 to TRBJ2-1; TRBD2 reflects the table's D call only, with no check against the DNA. TRBV21-1 is marked as a pseudogene. The CDR3 extends over 16 amino acids.

This chain joins TRBV5-1 and TRBJ2-7, with 12 bases aligning to TRBD1. Germline V CDR1 and CDR2: SGHRS, YFSETQ. The V and J ends lost 5 bases and 5 bases, in that order; junction bases with no gene match: 8. The CDR3 length is 15 residues. The CDR3 loop is CASSVLGQGANEQYF. The CDR3 nucleotides are TGCGCCAGCAGTGTTCTGGGACAGGGGGCAAACGAGCAGTACTTC.

This clone came up once. The chain uses TRBV9 and TRBJ2-1; D possibly corresponds to TRBD1 (5 bases). The ends were cut back, 1 base at V and 10 bases at J, with 12 bases in the middle. Germline V gives CDR1 SGDLS, CDR2 YYNGEE. The CDR3 has 13 residues. CDR3 protein: CASSVMNKGEQFF. DNA for the CDR3: TGTGCCAGCAGCGTAATGAATAAGGGGGAGCAGTTCTTC.

The chain couples TRBV5-1 to TRBJ2-1, with D unclear. This CDR3 comprises 14 residues. In germline, CDR1 is SGHRS, CDR2 YFSETQ. V lost 4 bases to trimming and J lost 0 bases, with 8 bases between them. CDR3 residues: CASSLDPSYNEQFF. Here the CDR3 DNA reads TGCGCCAGCAGCCTGGACCCCTCCTACAATGAGCAGTTCTTC.

This clone was observed a few times. This chain uses TRBV6-4 with TRBJ2-1, with D maybe TRBD2 (5 bases). V gave up 0 bases and J gave up 10 bases, with 22 bases separating them. CDR3 length equals 17 residues. The germline CDR1 and CDR2 sequences are MRHNA and SNTAGT. The CDR3 here is CASSDSPTPSRSREQFF. The CDR3 DNA reads TGTGCCAGCAGTGACTCCCCGACTCCTAGCCGAAGTAGGGAGCAGTTCTTC.

The J gene is TRBJ1-2, the V gene TRBV30; D might be TRBD1 (5 bases). Germline V gives CDR1 GTSNPN, CDR2 SVGIG (reference sequence). The CDR3 length is 14 residues. Trimming removed 0 bases at V and 5 bases at J, with 13 bases between. The CDR3 DNA is TGTGCCTGGAGTGTACTGGCAGGGAAGTATGGCTACACCTTC. This encodes CAWSVLAGKYGYTF.

This clone has a single count. This chain uses TRBV10-3 with TRBJ2-3; D unresolved. The CDR3 sequence is 15 residues long. Looked up from germline, CDR1 is ENHRY and CDR2 is SYGVKD. Trimming took off 2 bases at V and 4 bases at J, with 13 bases between the two ends. CDR3 coding DNA: TGTGCCATCAGTGAGGAGGTCGCTAGAGCAGATACGCAGTATTTT. This encodes CAISEEVARADTQYF.

V is TRBV19 and J is TRBJ2-5; 11 bases align to TRBD2. Per the germline V gene, CDR1 is LNHDA and CDR2 is SQIVND (reference sequence). CDR3 length: 16 amino acids. J was trimmed by 5 bases and V by 3 bases; bases with no gene match: 8. The CDR3 DNA reads as TGTGCCAGTAGTATTGGGACAGGGACTAGCGGTGAGACCCAGTACTTC. It codes for CASSIGTGTSGETQYF.

The V call is TRBV5-4, the J call TRBJ2-7; TRBD2 aligns across 9 bases. Trimming cost V 4 bases and J 0 bases; bases outside gene matches: 8. The CDR3 is made up of 16 amino acids. CDR1 SGHNT and CDR2 YYREEE come from the germline V gene (reference sequence). The CDR3, as DNA: TGTGCCAGCAGCGGGAGGACTAGCGCTAGCTCCTACGAGCAGTACTTC. Its protein product is CASSGRTSASSYEQYF. The full variable domain, completed using reference TRBV5-4 and TRBJ2-7, is ETGVTQSPTHLIKTRGQQVTLRCSSQSGHNTVSWYQQALGQGPQFIFQYYREEENGRGNFPPRFSGLQFPNYSSELNVNALELDDSALYLCASSGRTSASSYEQYFGPGTRLTVT.

As concerns this clone: This specimen includes other DNA sequences encoding the same CDR3. The V call is TRBV5-1, the J call TRBJ2-5; D might be TRBD2 (6 bases). The length of the CDR3 is 14 residues. V gave up 0 bases and J gave up 2 bases, with 8 bases separating them. CDR1 and CDR2 from the germline V gene are SGHRS and YFSETQ. The CDR3 DNA sequence: TGCGCCAGCAGCTTGGTTGGGGGGCAAGAGACCCAGTACTTC. This sequence encodes CASSLVGGQETQYF.

This clone was seen more than once but under ten times. The V call is TRBV5-1, the J call TRBJ2-1; 10 nucleotides line up with TRBD2. Germline V lookup: CDR1 SGHRS, CDR2 YFSETQ. V was pared by 3 bases and J by 2 bases, with 5 bases of the junction left unmatched. This CDR3 is built from 16 residues. The CDR3 nucleotides read TGCGCCAGCAGCTGGAACAGCGGGGGGGCCTACAATGAGCAGTTCTTC. Protein sequence: CASSWNSGGAYNEQFF.

The chain combines TRBV5-1 with TRBJ2-2, with 7 bases aligning to TRBD1. The CDR3 consists of 13 residues. V lost 4 bases to trimming and J lost 6 bases; unmatched junction nucleotides: 3. From germline, CDR1 is SGHRS and CDR2 YFSETQ. CDR3 protein: CASSQTGAGELFF. As DNA, the CDR3 is TGCGCCAGCAGCCAAACAGGGGCCGGGGAGCTGTTTTTT. Combining the CDR3 with reference TRBV5-1 and TRBJ2-2 gives the whole variable domain KAGVTQTPRYLIKTRGQQVTLSCSPISGHRSVSWYQQTPGQGLQFLFEYFSETQRNKGNFPGRFSGRQFSNSRSEMNVSTLELGDSALYLCASSQTGAGELFFGEGSRLTVL.

This rearrangement joins TRBV5-1 to TRBJ1-2; D is undetermined. V shed 0 bases and J shed 6 bases, with 9 bases lying between them. The CDR3 is 13 amino acids. Per the germline V gene, CDR1 is SGHRS and CDR2 is YFSETQ. The DNA of the CDR3 is TGCGCCAGCAGCTTGGACAGTGCTGATGGCTACACCTTC. This translates into CASSLDSADGYTF.

On this clone itself: The same CDR3 is also encoded by other DNA sequences in this sample. CDR3 amino acids: CASSLLGGNTEAFF. The CDR3 DNA sequence: TGCGCCAGCAGCTTGCTAGGGGGTAACACTGAAGCTTTCTTT. This chain connects TRBV5-1 to TRBJ1-1, with D possibly being TRBD1 (6 bases). Germline-derived CDR1 and CDR2 are SGHRS and YFSETQ. The V end was cut by 1 base, the J end by 2 bases, with 9 bases between. CDR3 length: 14 amino acids.

Regarding this clone: Other DNA variants within this sample encode the same CDR3. This chain links TRBV5-1 with TRBJ1-5; D unclear. This CDR3 contains 15 residues. Trimming took 0 bases from V and 3 from J, leaving 10 bases between them. Looked up from germline, CDR1 is SGHRS and CDR2 is YFSETQ. This chain's CDR3 is CASSLGRGLNQPQHF. The CDR3 nucleotides read TGCGCCAGCAGCTTGGGGCGCGGCCTCAATCAGCCCCAGCATTTT.

For this clone: This same CDR3 is encoded by further DNA sequences in the sample. The chain uses TRBV5-1 and TRBJ1-5; D is ambiguous. The CDR3 is 13 residues long. Trimming removed 0 bases from V and 3 bases from J, with 4 bases in between. Germline V gene lookup returns CDR1 SGHRS and CDR2 YFSETQ. This chain's CDR3 is CASSLDVNQPQHF. The CDR3 DNA reads TGCGCCAGCAGCTTGGATGTCAATCAGCCCCAGCATTTT.

This chain connects TRBV5-1 to TRBJ1-6; the D gene is possibly TRBD1 (6 bases). V gave up 4 bases and J gave up 7 bases, with 15 bases separating them. The CDR3 extends over 15 amino acids. The germline V gene encodes CDR1 SGHRS and CDR2 YFSETQ. CDR3 bases: TGCGCCAGCAGCCTCCAACAGGGCCTGAATTCACCCCTCCACTTT. Translated: CASSLQQGLNSPLHF. Full variable domain (rest looked up from reference TRBV5-1 and TRBJ1-6): KAGVTQTPRYLIKTRGQQVTLSCSPISGHRSVSWYQQTPGQGLQFLFEYFSETQRNKGNFPGRFSGRQFSNSRSEMNVSTLELGDSALYLCASSLQQGLNSPLHFGNGTRLTVT.

The V call is TRBV5-1, the J call TRBJ2-3; 9 bases align to TRBD1. CDR3 length: 14 amino acids. The V gene end was trimmed by 7 bases and the J gene end by 2 bases; junction bases not matched to a gene: 5. Germline CDR1 reads SGHRS; CDR2 reads YFSETQ. CDR3 protein: CASAGTGTTDTQYF. Written as DNA, the CDR3 is TGCGCCAGCGCCGGGACAGGGACCACAGATACGCAGTATTTT. The full variable domain, in which reference TRBV5-1 and TRBJ2-3 provide the parts outside the CDR3, is KAGVTQTPRYLIKTRGQQVTLSCSPISGHRSVSWYQQTPGQGLQFLFEYFSETQRNKGNFPGRFSGRQFSNSRSEMNVSTLELGDSALYLCASAGTGTTDTQYFGPGTRLTVL.

J is TRBJ2-7 and V is TRBV9, with 7 positions matching TRBD1. Germline CDR1 reads SGDLS; CDR2 reads YYNGEE. The CDR3 is made up of 15 amino acids. J lost 0 bases, V lost 4 bases, and 7 bases had no gene match. In DNA, the CDR3 is TGTGCCAGCAGCCGCTATTGGGACAGCTCCTACGAGCAGTACTTC. Its translation is CASSRYWDSSYEQYF.

J is TRBJ2-2 and V is TRBV20-1; D gene ambiguous. V was trimmed by 6 bases and J by 8 bases, leaving 7 bases between them. CDR1 is DFQATT and CDR2 is SNEGSKA in the germline V gene (reference sequence). The CDR3 is 10 residues long. CDR3 sequence reads: CSALGGELFF. CDR3 coding DNA: TGCAGTGCCCTAGGGGGGGAGCTGTTTTTT.

The chain combines TRBV6-6 with TRBJ1-5; 11 bases match TRBD1. Trimming at V came to 6 bases and at J to 7 bases, leaving 11 bases not matched to a gene. CDR1 is MNHNY, CDR2 SVGAGI, per germline (reference sequence). The CDR3 is 16 residues long. CDR3 amino acids: CASSPSGTGGDQPQHF. CDR3 DNA: TGTGCCAGCAGCCCTTCCGGGACAGGGGGAGACCAGCCCCAGCATTTT.

This clone was found a few times. Germline and junction disagree at one end, which may indicate a read error. The V and J genes are TRBV28 and TRBJ2-7; D ambiguous. The CDR3 covers 12 residues. Looked up from germline, CDR1 is MDHEN and CDR2 is SYDVKM. CDR3: CASSSWKGRVSF. The CDR3 DNA sequence: TGTGCCAGCAGTTCATGGAAGGGTCGAGTCAGTTTC.

The J gene is TRBJ2-7, the V gene TRBV5-1; a possible D gene is TRBD2 (6 bases). Germline V CDR1 and CDR2: SGHRS, YFSETQ. This CDR3 has 13 residues. V was shortened by 4 bases and J by 6 bases, with 14 bases between the two germline ends. The CDR3 sequence: CASSRGTQGEQYF. DNA of the CDR3: TGCGCCAGCAGCAGAGGGACTCAGGGCGAGCAGTACTTC.

The gene calls are TRBV14 and TRBJ1-5, with 7 bases aligning to TRBD1. Germline lookup yields CDR1 SGHDN and CDR2 FVKESK. Trimming at V came to 6 bases and at J to 0 bases, leaving 23 bases not matched to a gene. This CDR3 region has 21 residues. CDR3 DNA: TGTGCCAGCAGAACTAATCCTCCCCGCCGGGACAGAAACTTTAGCAATCAGCCCCAGCATTTT. Translating gives CASRTNPPRRDRNFSNQPQHF. Combining the CDR3 with reference TRBV14 and TRBJ1-5 gives the whole variable domain EAGVTQFPSHSVIEKGQTVTLRCDPISGHDNLYWYRRVMGKEIKFLLHFVKESKQDESGMPNNRFLAERTGGTYSTLKVQPAELEDSGVYFCASRTNPPRRDRNFSNQPQHFGDGTRLSIL.

CDR3 bases: TGTGCCTGGAGTGTACTGGGACTAGCGGTACACAATGAGCAGTTCTTC. It codes for CAWSVLGLAVHNEQFF. V and J are TRBV30 and TRBJ2-1; 11 nucleotides align to TRBD2. From germline, CDR1 is GTSNPN and CDR2 SVGIG (reference sequence). This CDR3 spans 16 amino acids. The junction had 6 bases not matched to a gene; V was cut back by 0 bases and J by 5 bases.

This clone was observed a handful of times. The chain couples TRBV5-1 to TRBJ2-3; maybe TRBD2 (6 bases). Germline-derived CDR1 and CDR2 are SGHRS and YFSETQ. The CDR3 is 17 amino acids. Trimming pared 4 bases from V and 4 bases from J, leaving 22 bases between. In nucleotides, the CDR3 is TGCGCCAGCAGCATCCAGACTAGGCCCATATCCGCAGATACGCAGTATTTT. As protein: CASSIQTRPISADTQYF.

The chain recombines TRBV5-1 with TRBJ2-3; TRBD2 aligns across 8 bases. V lost 4 bases and J lost 6; bases outside the gene matches: 7. Per the germline V gene, CDR1 is SGHRS and CDR2 is YFSETQ. CDR3 length equals 14 residues. CDR3 loop: CASSLGGAGDTQYF. The CDR3 DNA reads TGCGCCAGCAGCCTCGGGGGGGCAGGTGATACGCAGTATTTT.

The chain links TRBV11-2 to TRBJ1-4; maybe TRBD1 (5 bases). V was pared by 2 bases and J by 7 bases, with 8 bases between. The germline V gene encodes CDR1 SGHAT and CDR2 FQNNGV. The CDR3 is 13 amino acids. DNA for the CDR3: TGTGCCAGCAGCTTACTTGGGACTGAAAAACTGTTTTTT. Protein sequence: CASSLLGTEKLFF.

The V call is TRBV7-8, the J call TRBJ1-5; possible D gene TRBD1, 5 bases. CDR1 SGHVS and CDR2 FQNEAQ come from the germline V gene. The CDR3 is 13 residues long. The V gene lost 5 bases and the J gene lost 7 bases, with 12 bases spanning the gap. CDR3 sequence (DNA): TGTGCCAGCAGCCTTGACAGAGGGCAGCCCCAGCATTTT. Translation gives CASSLDRGQPQHF.

The gene calls are TRBV9 and TRBJ2-7; TRBD1 is a possible D gene (7 bases). Germline-derived CDR1 and CDR2 are SGDLS and YYNGEE. The germline V and J ends were trimmed by 1 base and 0 bases, with 14 bases remaining between them. CDR3 length: 16 amino acids. CDR3: CASSVSQGGDSYEQYF. In DNA, the CDR3 is TGTGCCAGCAGCGTATCGCAGGGGGGAGACTCCTACGAGCAGTACTTC. Complete variable domain (other parts from reference TRBV9 and TRBJ2-7): DSGVTQTPKHLITATGQRVTLRCSPRSGDLSVYWYQQSLDQGLQFLIQYYNGEERAKGNILERFSAQQFPDLHSELNLSSLELGDSALYFCASSVSQGGDSYEQYFGPGTRLTVT.

The genes are TRBV19 and TRBJ2-7; TRBD1 matches at 7 bases. Germline loops: CDR1 LNHDA, CDR2 SQIVND (reference sequence). J was trimmed by 5 bases and V by 7 bases; bases with no gene match: 11. This CDR3 contains 14 residues. The CDR3 coding sequence is TGTGCCAGTACAGAATCCGGGACAGACAACGAGCAGTACTTC. Its translation is CASTESGTDNEQYF.